The 3 T cell receptor beta chains below come from one sample, sequenced in a study of cytomegalovirus exposure and HLA in healthy donors. Use of 60 Vbeta and 13 Jbeta primers characterized the PCR. Clones were sequenced by immunoSEQ multiplex PCR, and TCRdb holds only the in-frame ones, with some missing. Of around 88,000 clones listed, around 74% were seen once; the top ten hold 1.8%. The specimen sequenced was PBMCs. Receptor source: a male donor in good health and CMV-seronegative.

DNA of the CDR3: TGCAGCGCCAGGGGACAGGGTGGCACTGAAGCTTTCTTT. Encoded protein: CSARGQGGTEAFF. This rearrangement joins TRBV29-1 to TRBJ1-1, with 9 bases fitting TRBD1. V shed 7 bases and J 4 bases; nucleotides not matched to a gene: 7. Germline V gene sequence: CDR1 SQVTM, CDR2 ANQGSEA. The CDR3 spans 13 residues.

V gene TRBV5-5 combines with J gene TRBJ2-5; 7 bases line up with TRBD1. The trim removed 1 base at V and 4 bases at J, leaving 4 bases unmatched. The CDR3 runs 14 residues. Per germline, CDR1 SGHKS and CDR2 YYEKEE (reference sequence). The CDR3 is CASSLRGRGETQYF. In DNA, the CDR3 is TGTGCCAGCAGCTTGAGGGGGCGCGGAGAGACCCAGTACTTC.

In this sample, this clone turned up once. The chain is built from TRBV6-5 and TRBJ2-1; TRBD1 matches 10 bases. The V segment lost 5 bases and the J segment 6 bases; nucleotides outside the gene matches: 4. The CDR3 consists of 14 residues. Germline assignment: CDR1 MNHEY and CDR2 SVGAGI. The CDR3 sequence is CASSTDRGPNEQFF. The CDR3 DNA is TGTGCCAGCAGTACCGACAGGGGGCCCAATGAGCAGTTCTTC.